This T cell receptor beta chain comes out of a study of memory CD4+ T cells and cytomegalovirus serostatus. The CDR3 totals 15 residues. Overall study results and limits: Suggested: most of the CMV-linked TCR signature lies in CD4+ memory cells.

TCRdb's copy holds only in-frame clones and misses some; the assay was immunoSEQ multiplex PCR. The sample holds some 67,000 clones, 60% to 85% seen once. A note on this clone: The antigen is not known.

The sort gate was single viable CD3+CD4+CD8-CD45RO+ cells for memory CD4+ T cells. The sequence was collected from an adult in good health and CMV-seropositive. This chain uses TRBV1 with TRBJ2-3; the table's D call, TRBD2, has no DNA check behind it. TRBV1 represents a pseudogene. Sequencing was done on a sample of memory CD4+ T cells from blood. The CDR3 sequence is CTRSPRGAQSPQQYF. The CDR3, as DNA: TGCACCAGGAGCCCCCGGGGGGCCCAATCCCCCCAGCAGTATTTT.